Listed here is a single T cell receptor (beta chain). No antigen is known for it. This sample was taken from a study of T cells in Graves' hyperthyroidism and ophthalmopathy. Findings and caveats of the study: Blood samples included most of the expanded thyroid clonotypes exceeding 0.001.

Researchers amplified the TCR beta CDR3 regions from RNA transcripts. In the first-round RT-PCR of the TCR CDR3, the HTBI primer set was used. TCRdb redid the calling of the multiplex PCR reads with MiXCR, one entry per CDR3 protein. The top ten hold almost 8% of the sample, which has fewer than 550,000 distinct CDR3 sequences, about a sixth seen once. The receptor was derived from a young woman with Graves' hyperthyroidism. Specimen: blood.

The CDR3 spells CASSEGTGPNYGYTF. As DNA, the CDR3 is TGTGCCAGCAGTGAGGGGACAGGGCCTAACTATGGCTACACCTTC. The J gene is TRBJ1-2, the V gene TRBV2; the match to TRBD1 covers 9 bases. The germline V gene encodes CDR1 SNHLY and CDR2 FYNNEI. J was trimmed by 0 bases and V by 3 bases; bases with no gene match: 2. The CDR3 contains 15 residues.